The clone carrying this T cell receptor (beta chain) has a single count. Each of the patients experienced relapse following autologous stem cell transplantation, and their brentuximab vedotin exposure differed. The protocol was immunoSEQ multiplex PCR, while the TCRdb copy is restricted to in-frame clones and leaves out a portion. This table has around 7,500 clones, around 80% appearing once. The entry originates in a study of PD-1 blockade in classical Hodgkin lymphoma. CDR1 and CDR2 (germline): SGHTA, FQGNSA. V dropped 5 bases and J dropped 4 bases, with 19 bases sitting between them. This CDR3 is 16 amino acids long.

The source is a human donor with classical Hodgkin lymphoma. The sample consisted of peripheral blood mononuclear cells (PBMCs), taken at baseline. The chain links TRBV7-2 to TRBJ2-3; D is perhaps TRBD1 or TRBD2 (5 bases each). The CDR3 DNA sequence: TGTGCCAGCAGCCCCGGCTACCGGGACGGTGCAGATACGCAGTATTTT. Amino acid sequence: CASSPGYRDGADTQYF.